This T cell receptor (beta chain) came from a study of shared clonotypes between healthy human individuals (dated by TCRdb to 2019 to 2021). As for the study more broadly: A couple of women and a few men aged 18 to 49 years were included in the cohort. Per donor, three plates each were used for CD4 naive and CD4 memory, two for CD8 naive, and one for CD8 memory. The study deeply sequenced blood TCR repertoires of about 5 healthy adults to estimate repertoire size and the extent of clonotype sharing between individuals. To increase sequencing depth and limit assay-specific biases, TCR repertoire library preparation and sequencing were carried out by different laboratories using diverse techniques. Between about 0.9 and 8.9 billion PBMCs per donor were obtained by leukapheresis. Study-level results and caveats: Based on pairwise subsampling, the degree of clonotype sharing among donors was expected to be affected by sequencing depth. Even with the large sequencing depth, rarefaction of the sorted-subset datasets indicated that sequencing was incomplete. About 5% of naive CD4, 3.5% of naive CD8, approximately 2% of memory CD4, and about 0.4% of memory CD8 clonotypes were shared across a handful of donors. The genetic and exposure-history diversity represented was limited by the small number of donors. Sampling was restricted to blood, and TCR repertoires in tissues likely differ from the TCR repertoires found in blood. Higher generation probabilities were observed for clonotypes shared by all four sorted-subset donors than for non-shared clonotypes. Naive subsets generally had larger estimated clonotype richness than memory subsets.

TCR CDR3 regions were amplified from genomic DNA by multiplex PCR using the deep immunoSEQ assay. Extracted genomic DNA from each cell subset was spread evenly across all wells of several immunoSEQ 96-well plates, with each plate serving as a replicate. For sorted subsets, each replicate PCR was loaded with roughly 0.2 ug genomic DNA, equivalent to 30,000 or so T cell genomes. Purified libraries were quantified with a Qubit 3.0 fluorometer, sized on a Bioanalyzer 2100, and re-quantified with the KAPA Library Quantification kit. Every immunoSEQ 96-well plate was sequenced on a separate single-read 150-cycle Illumina NextSeq 550 flow cell. For the original study's pipeline: Because only junctional sequences without quality scores were contained in the immunoSEQ output, filtering matching that applied to full-length reads could not be performed. Sequences were annotated with PyIR, a Python wrapper for IgBLAST v1.9, and V/J genes and CDR3 were assigned using IMGT germline references. Reads were filtered out if the reads had weak V/J assignments (E-value above 1e-6), no CDR3, stop codons, out-of-frame junctions, or ambiguous translated residues. A V3J clonotype was defined by an identical inferred V gene, J gene, and CDR3 amino acid sequence. Percentage overlap between repertoires was calculated by dividing the number of shared unique clonotypes by the size of the smaller repertoire. Three approaches were used to assess repertoire richness: RTK rarefaction, the Chao1 estimator, and Recon v2.1 estimates of unobserved clonotypes. For all TCRbeta clonotypes obtained by the gDNA method from a handful of donors, generation probabilities were computed with OLGA. The table was pulled from immuneACCESS by TCRdb, which kept in-frame rearrangements only. Such tables lose some clones; where checked, under half of the loss comes from unresolved V genes, and the rest has no known cause. Clone size and V and J calls were adopted from that table, with D and trimming inferred from the DNA. The sample data list approximately 2.5 million clones, and just over 90% of these were observed just once. 0.14% of the sample lies in the top ten.

A word on this clone: What antigen it recognizes has not been identified. Base qualities are missing; no much larger clone stands one base away.

CDR1 and CDR2 were assigned from the germline V gene as MGHRA and YSYEKL. V loses 4 bases, J loses 5 bases, and the germline ends lie 14 bases apart. Including the terminal cysteine and phenylalanine, the CDR3 comprises 15 residues. The CDR3 DNA has 45 bases and is translated from base 1. Healthy HIV-negative adults with no recently reported acute infections or vaccinations were included as donors. Every donor was a Caucasian adult living in Nashville, Tennessee, USA. CD4+ T cells were enriched by magnetic negative selection, after which naive cells were positively selected on CD45RA and the negative fraction was taken as the memory subset. Blood was collected by leukapheresis, and PBMCs were isolated by Ficoll-Histopaque density gradient centrifugation and then cryopreserved in liquid nitrogen vapor phase. Analytical flow cytometry was used to check the purity and quantity of each magnetically sorted T cell population. Genomic DNA was isolated from each sorted fraction and quantified by UV absorbance on a Nanodrop 2000c.

The sequenced sample consisted of naive CD4+ T cells sorted from blood. What this sample's cell subset or site label stands for: CD45RA+ positively selected. The chain is encoded by TRBV4-1 joined to TRBJ1-4; tentative D gene TRBD1, with 6 bases matching. This TCR was sampled from a man aged 18 to 30 in good health. The CDR3 region: CASSLLGGPNEKLFF. The DNA sequence is given as TGCGCCAGCAGCCTCCTGGGGGGCCCGAATGAAAAACTGTTTTTT.